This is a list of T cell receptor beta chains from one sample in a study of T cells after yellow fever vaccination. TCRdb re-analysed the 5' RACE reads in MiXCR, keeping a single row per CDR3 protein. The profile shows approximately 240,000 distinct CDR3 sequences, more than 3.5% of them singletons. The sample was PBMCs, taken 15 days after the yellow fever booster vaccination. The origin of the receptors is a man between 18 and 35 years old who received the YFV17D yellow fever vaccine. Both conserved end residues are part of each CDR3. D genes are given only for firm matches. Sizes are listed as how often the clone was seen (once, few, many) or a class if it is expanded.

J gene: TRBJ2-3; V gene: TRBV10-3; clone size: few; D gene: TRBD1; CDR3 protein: CAISGDRSTDTQYF; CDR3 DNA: TGTGCCATCAGTGGGGACAGGAGCACAGATACGCAGTATTTT
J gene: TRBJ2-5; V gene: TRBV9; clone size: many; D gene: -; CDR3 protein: CASSEGRNGVETQYF; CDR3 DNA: TGTGCCAGCAGCGAGGGACGTAACGGGGTGGAGACCCAGTACTTC
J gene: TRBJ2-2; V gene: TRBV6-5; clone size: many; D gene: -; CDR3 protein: CASRSEGRELFF; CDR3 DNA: TGTGCCAGCAGGTCCGAGGGCCGGGAGCTGTTTTTT
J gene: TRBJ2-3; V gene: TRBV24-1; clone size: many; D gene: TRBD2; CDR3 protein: CATSDSGTSGDNTDTQYF; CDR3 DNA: TGTGCCACCAGTGATTCTGGGACTAGCGGGGACAACACAGATACGCAGTATTTT
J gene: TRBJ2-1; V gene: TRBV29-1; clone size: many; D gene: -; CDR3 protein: CSVGKRLYNEQFF; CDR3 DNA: TGCAGCGTTGGGAAACGCCTCTACAATGAGCAGTTCTTC
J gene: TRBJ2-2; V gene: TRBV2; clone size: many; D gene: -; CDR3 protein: CASRVRGELFF; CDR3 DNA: TGTGCCAGCCGGGTCCGTGGGGAGCTGTTTTTT
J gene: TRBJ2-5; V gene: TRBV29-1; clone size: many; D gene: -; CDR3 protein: CSAGGKRGGAGETQYF; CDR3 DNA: TGCAGCGCCGGGGGCAAACGAGGGGGGGCCGGCGAGACCCAGTACTTC
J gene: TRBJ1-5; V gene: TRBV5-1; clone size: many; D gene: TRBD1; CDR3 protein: CASSSGTGDNQPQHF; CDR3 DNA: TGCGCCAGCAGCTCCGGGACAGGGGACAATCAGCCCCAGCATTTT
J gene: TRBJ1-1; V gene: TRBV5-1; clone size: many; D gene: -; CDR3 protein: CASSLSPGFEAFF; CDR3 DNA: TGCGCCAGCAGCTTGTCACCCGGCTTCGAAGCTTTCTTT
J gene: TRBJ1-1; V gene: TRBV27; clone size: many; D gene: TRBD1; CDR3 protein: CASSFRDRGQVTEAFF; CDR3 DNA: TGTGCCAGCAGTTTCCGGGACAGGGGTCAGGTCACTGAAGCTTTCTTT
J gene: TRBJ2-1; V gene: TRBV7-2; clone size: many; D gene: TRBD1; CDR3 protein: CASSSSQGNEQFF; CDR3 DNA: TGTGCCAGCAGCTCCTCACAGGGGAATGAGCAGTTCTTC
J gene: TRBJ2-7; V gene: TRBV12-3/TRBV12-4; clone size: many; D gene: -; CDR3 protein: CASTLTGIHEQYF; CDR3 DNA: TGTGCCAGCACCCTTACAGGGATCCACGAGCAGTACTTC
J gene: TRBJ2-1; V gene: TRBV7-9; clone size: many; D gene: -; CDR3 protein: CASSGGGGEQFF; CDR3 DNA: TGTGCCAGCAGCGGGGGTGGTGGTGAGCAGTTCTTC
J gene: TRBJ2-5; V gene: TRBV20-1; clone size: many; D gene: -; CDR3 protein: CSATRDTQETQYF; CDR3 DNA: TGCAGTGCTACCCGGGACACCCAAGAGACCCAGTACTTC
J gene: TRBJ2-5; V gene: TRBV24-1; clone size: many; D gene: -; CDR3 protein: CATSDARETRITYF; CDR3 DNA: TGTGCCACCAGTGACGCCCGGGAGACTAGGATCACGTACTTC